Below are 5 T cell receptor beta chains sequenced from a single sample in a study of control samples from healthy donors and cancer patients. This table comes from immunoSEQ multiplex PCR, and its TCRdb copy is limited to in-frame clones, with some not included. Here the sample spans fewer than 250,000 clones, 91% being singletons. The specimen was blood. The receptors were gathered from a man younger than 45 in good health.

The chain joins TRBV27 to TRBJ2-6; D not resolved. The CDR3 covers 14 residues. The germline gives CDR1 MNHEY, CDR2 SMNVEV (reference sequence). V was shortened by 5 bases and J by 0 bases, with 5 bases between the two germline ends. The CDR3 bases are TGTGCCAGCAGTAGTACCTCTGGGGCCAACGTCCTGACTTTC. Protein: CASSSTSGANVLTF.

The J gene is TRBJ1-5, the V gene TRBV19; D is ambiguous. V gave up 4 bases and J gave up 3 bases, with 10 bases separating them. The CDR3 covers 14 residues. Germline V lookup: CDR1 LNHDA, CDR2 SQIVND (reference sequence). CDR3 bases: TGTGCCAGTAGTACCCGAGGGAACAATCAGCCCCAGCATTTT. The encoded protein is CASSTRGNNQPQHF.

This clone came up a few times. The chain employs TRBV7-8 and TRBJ1-5; maybe TRBD1 (5 bases). V was shortened by 6 bases and J by 4 bases, with 13 bases between the two germline ends. Germline V gene data show CDR1 as SGHVS and CDR2 as FQNEAQ. The CDR3 has 14 residues. The CDR3 DNA reads as TGTGCCAGCAGTGGCGGGACCTCAAATCAGCCCCAGCATTTT. This translates into CASSGGTSNQPQHF. Looking up the rest from reference TRBV7-8 and TRBJ1-5 gives the full variable domain: GAGVSQSPRYKVAKRGQDVALRCDPISGHVSLFWYQQALGQGPEFLTYFQNEAQLDKSGLPSDRFFAERPEGSVSTLKIQRTQQEDSAVYLCASSGGTSNQPQHFGDGTRLSIL.

This clone was picked up a small number of times. This rearrangement joins TRBV18 to TRBJ1-3, with D perhaps TRBD1 (6 bases). V lost 6 bases to trimming and J lost 0 bases, with 12 bases between them. This CDR3 is built from 15 residues. Germline-derived CDR1 and CDR2 are KGHSH and LQKENI. DNA for the CDR3: TGTGCCAGCTCCCCCGGACAGAGCTCTGGAAACACCATATATTTT. As protein: CASSPGQSSGNTIYF.

The genes are TRBV5-8 and TRBJ1-1, with D unclear. The germline gives CDR1 SGHTS, CDR2 YDEGEE. Trimming took off 1 base at V and 4 bases at J, with 11 bases between the two ends. The CDR3 consists of 14 residues. As DNA, the CDR3 is TGTGCCAGCAGCTTGATCGGGGAGCCCACTGAAGCTTTCTTT. Translated, it gives CASSLIGEPTEAFF.